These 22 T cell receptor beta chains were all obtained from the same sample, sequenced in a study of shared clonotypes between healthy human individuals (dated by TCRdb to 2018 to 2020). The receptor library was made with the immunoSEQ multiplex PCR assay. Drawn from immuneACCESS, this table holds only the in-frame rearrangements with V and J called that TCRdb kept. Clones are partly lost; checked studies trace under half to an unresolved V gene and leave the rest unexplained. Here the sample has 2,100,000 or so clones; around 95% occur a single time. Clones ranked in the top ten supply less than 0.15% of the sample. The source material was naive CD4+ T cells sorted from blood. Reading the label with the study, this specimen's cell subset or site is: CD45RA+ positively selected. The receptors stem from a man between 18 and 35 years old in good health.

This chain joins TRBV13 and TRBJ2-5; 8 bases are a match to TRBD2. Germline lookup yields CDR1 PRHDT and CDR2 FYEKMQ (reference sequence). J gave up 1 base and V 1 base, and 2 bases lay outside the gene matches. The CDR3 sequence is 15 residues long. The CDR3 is CASSLELAAQETQYF. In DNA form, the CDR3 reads TGTGCCAGCAGCTTAGAACTAGCGGCCCAAGAGACCCAGTACTTC.

CDR3 protein: CASSLDGQGKTQYF. CDR3 coding DNA: TGCGCCAGCAGCCTGGACGGGCAGGGAAAGACCCAGTACTTC. The V call is TRBV5-1, the J call TRBJ2-5; tentatively, D is TRBD1 (5 bases). CDR3 length: 14 amino acids. Germline CDR1 is SGHRS and CDR2 is YFSETQ. V lost 4 bases and J lost 6, with 16 bases in between.

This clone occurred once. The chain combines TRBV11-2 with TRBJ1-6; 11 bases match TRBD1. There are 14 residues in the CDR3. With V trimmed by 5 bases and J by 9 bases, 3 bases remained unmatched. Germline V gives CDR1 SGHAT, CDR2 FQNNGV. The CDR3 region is CASSPGQGGSPLHF. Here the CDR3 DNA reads TGTGCCAGCAGCCCGGGACAGGGGGGTTCACCCCTCCACTTT.

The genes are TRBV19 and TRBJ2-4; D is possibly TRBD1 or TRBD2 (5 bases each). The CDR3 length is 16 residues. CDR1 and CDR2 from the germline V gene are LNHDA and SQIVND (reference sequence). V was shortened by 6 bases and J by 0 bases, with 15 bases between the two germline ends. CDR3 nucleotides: TGTGCCAGTAGGGGGACGGATACCTTAGCCAAAAACATTCAGTACTTC. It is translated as CASRGTDTLAKNIQYF.

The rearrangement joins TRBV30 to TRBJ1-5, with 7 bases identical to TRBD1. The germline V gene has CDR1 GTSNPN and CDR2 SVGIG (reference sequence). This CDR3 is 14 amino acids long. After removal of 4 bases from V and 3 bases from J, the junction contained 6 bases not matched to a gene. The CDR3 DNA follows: TGTGCCTGGAACCGGGGACAGCTCAATCAGCCCCAGCATTTT. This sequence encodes CAWNRGQLNQPQHF.

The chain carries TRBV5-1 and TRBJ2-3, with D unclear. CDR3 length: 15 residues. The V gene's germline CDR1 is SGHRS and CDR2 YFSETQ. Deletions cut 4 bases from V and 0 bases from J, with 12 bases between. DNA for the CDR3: TGCGCCAGCAGCCCCGAGGACCCTAGCACAGATACGCAGTATTTT. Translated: CASSPEDPSTDTQYF. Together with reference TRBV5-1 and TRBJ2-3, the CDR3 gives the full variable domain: KAGVTQTPRYLIKTRGQQVTLSCSPISGHRSVSWYQQTPGQGLQFLFEYFSETQRNKGNFPGRFSGRQFSNSRSEMNVSTLELGDSALYLCASSPEDPSTDTQYFGPGTRLTVL.

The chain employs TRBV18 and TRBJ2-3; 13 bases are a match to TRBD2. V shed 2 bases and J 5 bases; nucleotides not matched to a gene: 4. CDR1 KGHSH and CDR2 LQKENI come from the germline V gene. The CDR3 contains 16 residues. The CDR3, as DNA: TGTGCCAGCTCACCAATACTAGCGGGAGGGGGAGATACGCAGTATTTT. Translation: CASSPILAGGGDTQYF.

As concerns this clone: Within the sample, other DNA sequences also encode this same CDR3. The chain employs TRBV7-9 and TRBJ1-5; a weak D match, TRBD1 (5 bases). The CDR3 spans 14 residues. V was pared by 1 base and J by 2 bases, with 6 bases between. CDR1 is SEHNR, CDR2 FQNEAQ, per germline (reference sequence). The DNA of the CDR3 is TGTGCCAGCAGCTTAGGGGGGGGCAATCAGCCCCAGCATTTT. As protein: CASSLGGGNQPQHF.

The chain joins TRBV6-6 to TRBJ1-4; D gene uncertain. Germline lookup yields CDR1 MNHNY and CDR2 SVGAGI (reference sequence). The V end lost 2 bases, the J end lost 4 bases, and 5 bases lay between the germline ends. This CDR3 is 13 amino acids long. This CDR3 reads CASSYRDNEKLFF. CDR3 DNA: TGTGCCAGCAGTTACCGGGATAATGAAAAACTGTTTTTT.

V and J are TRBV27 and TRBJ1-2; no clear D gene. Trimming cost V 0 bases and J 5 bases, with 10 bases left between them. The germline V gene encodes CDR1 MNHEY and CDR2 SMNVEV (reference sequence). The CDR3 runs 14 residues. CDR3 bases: TGTGCCAGCAGTTTATCGAACGGTTTGTATGGCTACACCTTC. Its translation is CASSLSNGLYGYTF.

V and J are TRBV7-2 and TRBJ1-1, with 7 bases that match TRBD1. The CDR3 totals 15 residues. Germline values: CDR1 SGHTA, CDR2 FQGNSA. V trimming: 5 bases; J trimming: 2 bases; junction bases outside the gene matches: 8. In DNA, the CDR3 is TGTGCCAGCAGCAAAACAGACAGGGTAAACACTGAAGCTTTCTTT. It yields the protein CASSKTDRVNTEAFF.

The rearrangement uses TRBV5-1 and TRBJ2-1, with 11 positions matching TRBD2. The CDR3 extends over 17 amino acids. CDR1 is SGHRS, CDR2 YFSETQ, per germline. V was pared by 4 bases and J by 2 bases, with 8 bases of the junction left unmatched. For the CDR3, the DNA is TGCGCCAGCAGCCCAACCCCTAGCGGGAGGACCTACAATGAGCAGTTCTTC. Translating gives CASSPTPSGRTYNEQFF.

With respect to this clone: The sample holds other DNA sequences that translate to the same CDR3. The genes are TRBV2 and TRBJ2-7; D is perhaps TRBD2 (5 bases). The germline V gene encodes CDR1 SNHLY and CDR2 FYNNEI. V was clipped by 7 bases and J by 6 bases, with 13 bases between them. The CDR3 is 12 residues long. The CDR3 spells CASTRLPIEQYF. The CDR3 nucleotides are TGTGCCAGCACGAGACTACCTATCGAGCAGTACTTC.

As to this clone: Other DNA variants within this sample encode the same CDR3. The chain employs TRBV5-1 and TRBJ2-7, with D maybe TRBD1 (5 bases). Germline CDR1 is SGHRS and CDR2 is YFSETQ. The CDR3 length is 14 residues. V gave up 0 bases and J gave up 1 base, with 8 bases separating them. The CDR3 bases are TGCGCCAGCAGCTTGGGGGGCAGGTCCTACGAGCAGTACTTC. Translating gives CASSLGGRSYEQYF.

The CDR3 loop is CASSLVTGAETQYF. CDR3 coding DNA: TGTGCCAGCAGCTTAGTCACAGGGGCAGAGACCCAGTACTTC. The chain uses TRBV7-6 and TRBJ2-5; 7 positions match TRBD1. V gave up 1 base and J gave up 4 bases; unmatched junction bases: 3. The CDR3 covers 14 residues. Germline V gene lookup returns CDR1 SGHVS and CDR2 FNYEAQ.

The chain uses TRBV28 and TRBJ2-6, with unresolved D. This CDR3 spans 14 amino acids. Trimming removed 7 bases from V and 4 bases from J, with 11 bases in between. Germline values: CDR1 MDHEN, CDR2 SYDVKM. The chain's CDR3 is CASNLGGGANVLTF. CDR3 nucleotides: TGTGCCAGCAATCTGGGTGGCGGGGCCAACGTCCTGACTTTC.

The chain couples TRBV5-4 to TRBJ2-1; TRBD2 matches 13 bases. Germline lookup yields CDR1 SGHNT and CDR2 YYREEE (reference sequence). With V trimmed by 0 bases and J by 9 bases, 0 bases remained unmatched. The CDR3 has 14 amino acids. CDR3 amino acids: CASSLGTSGSEQFF. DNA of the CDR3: TGTGCCAGCAGCTTGGGGACTAGCGGGAGTGAGCAGTTCTTC.

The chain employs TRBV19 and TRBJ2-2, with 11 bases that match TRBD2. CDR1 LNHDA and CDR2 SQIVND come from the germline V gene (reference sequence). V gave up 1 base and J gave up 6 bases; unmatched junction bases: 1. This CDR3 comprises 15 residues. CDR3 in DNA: TGTGCCAGTAGTATAGTAGCGGGAGGGTCCGGGGAGCTGTTTTTT. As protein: CASSIVAGGSGELFF. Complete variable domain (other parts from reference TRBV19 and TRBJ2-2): DGGITQSPKYLFRKEGQNVTLSCEQNLNHDAMYWYRQDPGQGLRLIYYSQIVNDFQKGDIAEGYSVSREKKESFPLTVTSAQKNPTAFYLCASSIVAGGSGELFFGEGSRLTVL.

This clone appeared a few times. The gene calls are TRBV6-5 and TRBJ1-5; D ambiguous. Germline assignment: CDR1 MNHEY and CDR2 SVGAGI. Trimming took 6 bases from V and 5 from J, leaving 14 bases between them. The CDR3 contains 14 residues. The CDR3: CASSSAEEYQPQHF. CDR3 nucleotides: TGTGCCAGCAGCTCCGCGGAAGAGTATCAGCCCCAGCATTTT.

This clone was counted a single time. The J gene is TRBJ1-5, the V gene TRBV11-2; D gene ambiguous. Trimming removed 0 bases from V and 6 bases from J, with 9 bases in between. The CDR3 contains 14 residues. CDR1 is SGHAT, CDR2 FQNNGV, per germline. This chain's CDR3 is CASSLDLLGQPQHF. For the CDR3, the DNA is TGTGCCAGCAGCTTAGATCTCTTGGGTCAGCCCCAGCATTTT.

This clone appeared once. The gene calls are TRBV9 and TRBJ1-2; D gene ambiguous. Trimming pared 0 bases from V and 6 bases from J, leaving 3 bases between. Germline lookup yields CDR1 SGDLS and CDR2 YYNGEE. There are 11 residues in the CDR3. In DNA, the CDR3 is TGTGCCAGCAGCGTAGGGAATGGCTACACCTTC. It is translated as CASSVGNGYTF. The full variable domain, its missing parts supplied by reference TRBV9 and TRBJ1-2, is DSGVTQTPKHLITATGQRVTLRCSPRSGDLSVYWYQQSLDQGLQFLIQYYNGEERAKGNILERFSAQQFPDLHSELNLSSLELGDSALYFCASSVGNGYTFGSGTRLTVV.

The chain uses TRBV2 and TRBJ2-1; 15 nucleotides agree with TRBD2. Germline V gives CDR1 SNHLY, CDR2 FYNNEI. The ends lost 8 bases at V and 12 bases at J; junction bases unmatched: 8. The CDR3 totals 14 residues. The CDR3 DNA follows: TGTGCCAGCGAAGGGACTAGCGGGGGGAATAGGCAGTTCTTC. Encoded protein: CASEGTSGGNRQFF.